The present entry profiles one T cell receptor beta chain with its context. Its cognate antigen is unknown. While unrecorded immune exposures were likely, the donors were nominally healthy when sampled. The data originate from a study of cytomegalovirus exposure and HLA in healthy donors. Study summary: Among roughly 180 million T cells, an earlier analysis found 117 million unique TCR beta sequences. Study-level findings and limits: Some public TCRs appeared in many individuals, while most sequences were rare. It was assumed in the presence/absence analyses that sequencing depth was roughly uniform across donors.

The PCR was carried out with 60 Vbeta primers and 13 Jbeta primers. Repertoires were generated with immunoSEQ multiplex PCR, while TCRdb's copy carries only in-frame clones and drops some. The repertoire holds approximately 100,000 clones, with 9.4% as singletons. Between the trimmed V and J ends, which lost 2 bases and 5 bases, there was a span of 12 bases. CDR3 length equals 14 residues. The germline V gene encodes CDR1 MGHRA and CDR2 YSYEKL. The TCR was taken from a man aged 50 to 60 in good health and CMV-seropositive. Sequenced input: PBMCs. The V and J genes are TRBV4-1 and TRBJ2-5; D perhaps matches TRBD1 (6 bases). In DNA form, the CDR3 reads TGCGCCAGCAGCCAAACAGGGTCCCAGGAGACCCAGTACTTC. This codes for CASSQTGSQETQYF.